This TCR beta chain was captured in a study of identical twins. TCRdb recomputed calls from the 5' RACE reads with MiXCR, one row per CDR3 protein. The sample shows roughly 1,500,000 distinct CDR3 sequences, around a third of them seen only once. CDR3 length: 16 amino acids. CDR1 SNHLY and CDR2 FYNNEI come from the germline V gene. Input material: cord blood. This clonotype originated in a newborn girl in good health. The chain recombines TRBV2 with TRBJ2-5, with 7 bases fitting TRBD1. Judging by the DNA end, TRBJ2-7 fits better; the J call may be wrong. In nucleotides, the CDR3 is TGTGCCAGCAGTGAGGCCATCGGGACAGATCCCTACGAGCAGTACTTC. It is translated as CASSEAIGTDPYEQYF.